These T cell receptor beta chains were read from a single sample in a study of control samples from healthy donors and cancer patients. Measured with immunoSEQ multiplex PCR; TCRdb has only the in-frame clones, and not every one. The data contain around 51,000 clones, 80% of them singletons. Material for sequencing was blood. The source of these receptors is a man between 65 and 85 years old in good health. Each CDR3 is given with its conserved first and last residue. Each record gives: clone size, D gene, J gene, V gene, CDR3 protein, CDR3 DNA. A D gene is named only where the DNA matches it firmly. Rows may omit the clone size; those that give it use once, few, many or a size class.

abundance: NA
d_gene: TRBD1
j_gene: TRBJ1-4
v_gene: TRBV15
CDR3aa: CATSSGGQSEKLFF
CDR3nt: TGTGCCACCAGCTCAGGGGGCCAAAGTGAAAAACTGTTTTTT

abundance: NA
d_gene: NA
j_gene: TRBJ2-3
v_gene: TRBV10-3
CDR3aa: CAISVAWSTDTQYF
CDR3nt: TGTGCCATCAGTGTGGCCTGGAGCACAGATACGCAGTATTTT

abundance: few
d_gene: NA
j_gene: TRBJ2-1
v_gene: TRBV27
CDR3aa: CASSFYNEQFF
CDR3nt: TGTGCCAGCAGTTTTTACAATGAGCAGTTCTTC

abundance: NA
d_gene: NA
j_gene: TRBJ1-5
v_gene: TRBV23-1
CDR3aa: CASSQTYPLGNQPQHF
CDR3nt: TGCGCCAGCAGTCAAACTTACCCCTTGGGGAATCAGCCCCAGCATTTT

abundance: NA
d_gene: NA
j_gene: TRBJ2-1
v_gene: TRBV4-1
CDR3aa: CASSQGIGRDHNEQFF
CDR3nt: TGCGCCAGCAGCCAAGGAATTGGCAGGGACCACAATGAGCAGTTCTTC

abundance: NA
d_gene: TRBD1
j_gene: TRBJ1-2
v_gene: TRBV7-9
CDR3aa: CASSPDREVSYGYTF
CDR3nt: TGTGCCAGCAGCCCAGACAGGGAAGTTTCCTATGGCTACACCTTC

abundance: NA
d_gene: TRBD1
j_gene: TRBJ1-4
v_gene: TRBV7-9
CDR3aa: CASSVGQGRSATNEKLFF
CDR3nt: TGTGCCAGCAGCGTCGGACAGGGAAGGTCTGCAACTAATGAAAAACTGTTTTTT

abundance: few
d_gene: NA
j_gene: TRBJ2-7
v_gene: TRBV6-5
CDR3aa: CASSKEAGTSYEQYF
CDR3nt: TGTGCCAGCAGTAAGGAGGCGGGGACCTCCTACGAGCAGTACTTC

abundance: NA
d_gene: TRBD1
j_gene: TRBJ1-2
v_gene: TRBV5-4
CDR3aa: CASSLDTGRTGLYTF
CDR3nt: TGTGCCAGCAGCTTGGATACCGGGAGGACAGGACTCTACACCTTC

abundance: NA
d_gene: NA
j_gene: TRBJ2-5
v_gene: TRBV7-9
CDR3aa: CASSFRTGPTQYF
CDR3nt: TGTGCCAGCAGCTTTCGAACAGGTCCGACCCAGTACTTC

abundance: NA
d_gene: NA
j_gene: TRBJ2-7
v_gene: TRBV6-5
CDR3aa: CASSYTRVREQYF
CDR3nt: TGTGCCAGCAGTTATACCAGGGTTCGCGAGCAGTACTTC

abundance: few
d_gene: NA
j_gene: TRBJ2-5
v_gene: TRBV5-1
CDR3aa: CASNTQGGQETQYF
CDR3nt: TGCGCCAGCAACACCCAGGGGGGGCAAGAGACCCAGTACTTC

abundance: few
d_gene: TRBD1
j_gene: TRBJ1-1
v_gene: TRBV18
CDR3aa: CASSVQQGMNTEAFF
CDR3nt: TGTGCCAGCTCAGTCCAACAGGGGATGAACACTGAAGCTTTCTTT

abundance: NA
d_gene: TRBD1
j_gene: TRBJ1-1
v_gene: TRBV18
CDR3aa: CASSLSQGMTEAFF
CDR3nt: TGTGCCAGCTCACTATCACAGGGGATGACTGAAGCTTTCTTT

abundance: NA
d_gene: NA
j_gene: TRBJ1-6
v_gene: TRBV28
CDR3aa: CASSFLSARGKDSPLHF
CDR3nt: TGTGCCAGCAGTTTTCTCTCGGCACGGGGGAAAGATTCACCCCTCCACTTT

abundance: NA
d_gene: NA
j_gene: TRBJ2-2
v_gene: TRBV5-5
CDR3aa: CASSLDPSVRLGELFF
CDR3nt: TGTGCCAGCAGCTTGGACCCCTCAGTCCGTTTGGGGGAGCTGTTTTTT

abundance: NA
d_gene: NA
j_gene: TRBJ1-1
v_gene: TRBV2
CDR3aa: CASRGYTEAFF
CDR3nt: TGTGCCAGCAGGGGGTACACTGAAGCTTTCTTT

abundance: few
d_gene: TRBD1
j_gene: TRBJ1-2
v_gene: TRBV28
CDR3aa: CASSSRTGSNYGYTF
CDR3nt: TGTGCCAGCAGTTCCCGGACAGGAAGTAACTATGGCTACACCTTC

abundance: NA
d_gene: NA
j_gene: TRBJ1-4
v_gene: TRBV2
CDR3aa: CASSIAGMTNEKLFF
CDR3nt: TGTGCCAGCAGCATCGCAGGGATGACTAATGAAAAACTGTTTTTT

abundance: few
d_gene: NA
j_gene: TRBJ2-7
v_gene: TRBV4-1
CDR3aa: CASSQPLSGRSYEQYF
CDR3nt: TGCGCCAGCAGCCAACCCCTGAGCGGGCGTTCCTACGAGCAGTACTTC

abundance: NA
d_gene: NA
j_gene: TRBJ2-2
v_gene: TRBV19
CDR3aa: CASRRTGELFF
CDR3nt: TGTGCCAGTAGAAGGACCGGGGAGCTGTTTTTT

abundance: NA
d_gene: NA
j_gene: TRBJ2-1
v_gene: TRBV20-1
CDR3aa: CSAEIRTRQFF
CDR3nt: TGCAGTGCTGAGATTAGGACTCGGCAGTTCTTC

abundance: once
d_gene: NA
j_gene: TRBJ2-7
v_gene: TRBV30
CDR3aa: CAWITFGTGSYEQYF
CDR3nt: TGTGCCTGGATCACATTCGGGACGGGTTCCTACGAGCAGTACTTC

abundance: NA
d_gene: NA
j_gene: TRBJ1-3
v_gene: TRBV30
CDR3aa: CAWRYPLGGGKNTIYF
CDR3nt: TGTGCCTGGAGGTACCCCCTCGGGGGAGGAAAGAACACCATATATTTT

abundance: NA
d_gene: NA
j_gene: TRBJ2-3
v_gene: TRBV7-3
CDR3aa: CASRSSPADTQYF
CDR3nt: TGTGCCAGCAGGAGCAGCCCCGCGGATACGCAGTATTTT

abundance: NA
d_gene: TRBD2
j_gene: TRBJ2-2
v_gene: TRBV9
CDR3aa: CASSFGGLAGVLGTGELFF
CDR3nt: TGTGCCAGCAGCTTCGGGGGGCTAGCGGGAGTATTGGGCACCGGGGAGCTGTTTTTT

abundance: NA
d_gene: NA
j_gene: TRBJ1-1
v_gene: TRBV18
CDR3aa: CASSPGLTEAFF
CDR3nt: TGTGCCAGCTCACCGGGGCTCACTGAAGCTTTCTTT

abundance: NA
d_gene: TRBD1
j_gene: TRBJ1-5
v_gene: TRBV28
CDR3aa: CASTGFGQGRSNQPQHF
CDR3nt: TGTGCCAGCACCGGATTCGGACAGGGGCGATCTAATCAGCCCCAGCATTTT

abundance: NA
d_gene: NA
j_gene: TRBJ2-5
v_gene: TRBV18
CDR3aa: CASSPVHGETQYF
CDR3nt: TGTGCCAGCTCACCGGTTCACGGAGAGACCCAGTACTTC

abundance: few
d_gene: NA
j_gene: TRBJ1-6
v_gene: TRBV7-2
CDR3aa: CASSPAQYNSPLHF
CDR3nt: TGTGCCAGCAGCCCGGCGCAATATAATTCACCCCTCCACTTT

abundance: few
d_gene: NA
j_gene: TRBJ1-1
v_gene: TRBV19
CDR3aa: CASSTETARRSEAFF
CDR3nt: TGTGCCAGTAGTACCGAGACAGCCCGACGGTCGGAAGCTTTCTTT

abundance: NA
d_gene: NA
j_gene: TRBJ2-1
v_gene: TRBV11-3
CDR3aa: CASRRDGLTYNEQFF
CDR3nt: TGTGCCAGCAGGCGGGACGGATTAACCTACAATGAGCAGTTCTTC